Shown below are 20 T cell receptor beta chains from a single sample sequenced in a study of PD-1 blockade in classical Hodgkin lymphoma. Clones were read by immunoSEQ multiplex PCR, and TCRdb kept only the in-frame ones, dropping some. The sample records 90,000 to 100,000 clones, 92% being singletons. Relapses following autologous stem cell transplantation were seen in all patients, with brentuximab vedotin exposure varying. Sequenced here: peripheral blood mononuclear cells (PBMCs), sampled at baseline. The source is a human donor with classical Hodgkin lymphoma.

This chain uses TRBV29-1 with TRBJ1-4, with D uncertain. The CDR3 sequence is 13 residues long. V shed 1 base and J shed 8 bases, with 11 bases lying between them. Looked up from germline, CDR1 is SQVTM and CDR2 is ANQGSEA. The CDR3 nucleotides are TGCAGCGTTGAAGTTGTGGGGTACGAAAAACTGTTTTTT. This gives the protein CSVEVVGYEKLFF.

V and J are TRBV19 and TRBJ2-7; no clear D gene. This CDR3 is 11 amino acids long. Trimming left V 4 bases short and J 7 bases short, with 8 bases between. From germline, CDR1 is LNHDA and CDR2 SQIVND (reference sequence). CDR3 loop: CASSTPREQYF. In DNA, the CDR3 is TGTGCCAGTAGTACTCCTCGGGAGCAGTACTTC.

J is TRBJ2-5 and V is TRBV19; no clear D. CDR1 is LNHDA and CDR2 is SQIVND in the germline V gene (reference sequence). Trimming took off 1 base at V and 4 bases at J, with 7 bases between the two ends. The CDR3 spans 13 residues. CDR3 protein: CASSIVAAETQYF. CDR3 bases: TGTGCCAGTAGTATAGTAGCTGCAGAGACCCAGTACTTC.

Points on this clone: Compared with germline, one end of the junction differs, possibly owing to a read error. The rearrangement joins TRBV19 to TRBJ2-1, with D possibly TRBD1 on 6 matching bases. The CDR3 is made up of 15 amino acids. In germline, CDR1 is LNHDA, CDR2 SQIVND (reference sequence). CDR3 region: CASSLDGKTGGEQFF. The CDR3 coding sequence is TGTGCCAGTAGTTTAGACGGGAAGACAGGCGGTGAGCAGTTCTTC. The whole variable domain, filled in from reference TRBV19 and TRBJ2-1, reads DGGITQSPKYLFRKEGQNVTLSCEQNLNHDAMYWYRQDPGQGLRLIYYSQIVNDFQKGDIAEGYSVSREKKESFPLTVTSAQKNPTAFYLCASSLDGKTGGEQFFGPGTRLTVL.

The V and J genes are TRBV7-6 and TRBJ2-7, with 9 bases that match TRBD2. V shed 1 base, J shed 3 bases, and the junction held 13 bases outside the gene matches. This CDR3 is 18 amino acids long. Germline V CDR1 and CDR2: SGHVS, FNYEAQ. Written as DNA, the CDR3 is TGTGCCAGCAGCTTAGAGTCGTCTAGCGGGAAGGGGGGCTACGAGCAGTACTTC. Residues: CASSLESSSGKGGYEQYF.

The rearrangement joins TRBV7-7 to TRBJ2-1; D ambiguous. The CDR3 has 9 residues. The V end was cut by 4 bases, the J end by 15 bases, with 7 bases between. From germline, CDR1 is SSHAT and CDR2 FNYEAQ (reference sequence). The CDR3 DNA sequence: TGTGCCAGCAGCTCCCCCGGGTTCTTC. It yields the protein CASSSPGFF.

This rearrangement joins TRBV27 to TRBJ2-1; 9 bases align to TRBD2. Trimming took 3 bases from V and 8 from J; bases not matched to a gene: 14. The CDR3 spans 17 residues. Per germline, CDR1 MNHEY and CDR2 SMNVEV (reference sequence). The CDR3 loop reads CASSFLPPGLAYYEQFF. CDR3 bases: TGTGCCAGCAGTTTTCTTCCTCCCGGACTAGCGTATTATGAGCAGTTCTTC.

The chain is built from TRBV6-1 and TRBJ2-5; D assignment may be TRBD1 or TRBD2 (5 bases each). Germline V gene sequence: CDR1 MNHNS, CDR2 SASEGT. V lost 2 bases, J lost 4 bases, and 14 bases lay in between. There are 15 residues in the CDR3. The DNA for the CDR3 is TGTGCCAGCAGTGAACTATTTGGGGGACGAGAGACCCAGTACTTC. Residues: CASSELFGGRETQYF.

This chain joins TRBV5-5 and TRBJ2-3, with 11 bases that match TRBD2. The CDR3 contains 17 residues. Trimming removed 0 bases from V and 5 bases from J; junction bases left unmatched: 8. CDR1 and CDR2 (germline): SGHKS, YYEKEE (reference sequence). CDR3 loop: CASSLVTSGRGGDTQYF. CDR3 sequence (DNA): TGTGCCAGCAGCTTGGTAACTAGCGGGAGAGGGGGAGATACGCAGTATTTT.

Only one count was recorded for this clone. V is TRBV7-8 and J is TRBJ2-7, with D possibly TRBD2 on 6 matching bases. V lost 5 bases, J lost 6 bases, and 8 bases lay in between. The V gene's germline CDR1 is SGHVS and CDR2 FQNEAQ. The CDR3 is 11 residues long. CDR3 amino acids: CASSASVEQYF. As DNA, the CDR3 is TGTGCCAGCAGCGCTAGCGTCGAGCAGTACTTC.

This chain uses TRBV2 with TRBJ1-1; 12 positions agree with TRBD1. The CDR3 spans 17 residues. V lost 5 bases, J lost 3 bases, and 10 bases stayed unmatched. Looked up from germline, CDR1 is SNHLY and CDR2 is FYNNEI. CDR3 DNA sequence: TGTGCCAGCAGTTTCCCGGGACAGGGGGCCAGGGACACTGAAGCTTTCTTT. The encoded protein is CASSFPGQGARDTEAFF.

This clone occurred a few times. The V call is TRBV5-1, the J call TRBJ1-1; 7 nucleotides match TRBD1. V was clipped by 4 bases and J by 3 bases; unmatched bases: 6. The CDR3 covers 14 residues. Germline loops: CDR1 SGHRS, CDR2 YFSETQ. The CDR3 sequence is CASSKIDRDTEAFF. In nucleotides, the CDR3 is TGCGCCAGCAGCAAGATCGACAGGGACACTGAAGCTTTCTTT. Together with reference TRBV5-1 and TRBJ1-1, the CDR3 gives the full variable domain: KAGVTQTPRYLIKTRGQQVTLSCSPISGHRSVSWYQQTPGQGLQFLFEYFSETQRNKGNFPGRFSGRQFSNSRSEMNVSTLELGDSALYLCASSKIDRDTEAFFGQGTRLTVV.

The chain uses TRBV5-6 and TRBJ2-5; 8 nucleotides line up with TRBD1. The DNA end favors TRBJ2-7, so the J call may be wrong. The CDR3 runs to 13 residues. Germline V gene data show CDR1 as SGHDT and CDR2 as YYEEEE. CDR3 loop: CASSRTGFAEQYF. CDR3 DNA: TGTGCCAGCAGCCGGACAGGGTTTGCCGAGCAGTACTTC.

The rearrangement uses TRBV19 and TRBJ2-4, with 9 bases identical to TRBD1. Trimming at V came to 3 bases and at J to 1 base, leaving 7 bases not matched to a gene. The V gene's germline CDR1 is LNHDA and CDR2 SQIVND (reference sequence). This CDR3 contains 17 residues. CDR3 sequence (DNA): TGTGCCAGTAGTATGGTTGGGGACAGGGTTGCCAAAAACATTCAGTACTTC. Its translation: CASSMVGDRVAKNIQYF.

The chain recombines TRBV6-5 with TRBJ1-5; D call uncertain. Trimming stripped 8 bases from V and 6 bases from J, with 14 bases between. Germline lookup yields CDR1 MNHEY and CDR2 SVGAGI. The CDR3 covers 13 residues. The CDR3: CASFLGLGQPQHF. DNA for the CDR3: TGTGCCAGCTTCCTTGGGCTGGGTCAGCCCCAGCATTTT.

The chain carries TRBV25-1 and TRBJ1-1, with TRBD1 matching 10 bases. V lost 6 bases to trimming and J lost 2 bases; unmatched junction nucleotides: 9. Germline CDR1 reads MGHDK; CDR2 reads SYGVNS. The CDR3 runs to 16 residues. The CDR3 here is CASRTGGGFRNTEAFF. Here the CDR3 DNA reads TGTGCCAGCAGGACAGGGGGCGGTTTTCGAAACACTGAAGCTTTCTTT.

The chain couples TRBV5-4 to TRBJ2-3; D unclear. The CDR3 spans 15 residues. With 0 bases removed from V and 5 bases from J, the gap between germline ends came to 13 bases. The germline CDR1 and CDR2 sequences are SGHNT and YYREEE (reference sequence). The CDR3 protein is CASSLVGRVVDTQYF. CDR3 coding DNA: TGTGCCAGCAGCTTGGTCGGTCGGGTGGTAGATACGCAGTATTTT. The variable domain in full, completed from reference TRBV5-4 and TRBJ2-3, reads ETGVTQSPTHLIKTRGQQVTLRCSSQSGHNTVSWYQQALGQGPQFIFQYYREEENGRGNFPPRFSGLQFPNYSSELNVNALELDDSALYLCASSLVGRVVDTQYFGPGTRLTVL.

This sequence joins TRBV5-1 and TRBJ2-7, with TRBD1 identical over 9 bases. V lost 5 bases, J lost 7 bases, and 13 bases stayed unmatched. The CDR3 loop spans 15 amino acids. Per the germline V gene, CDR1 is SGHRS and CDR2 is YFSETQ. The CDR3 nucleotides read TGCGCCAGCAGGTCAGACAGGGGGACCCTTCGAGAGCAGTACTTC. This sequence encodes CASRSDRGTLREQYF.

The V gene is TRBV7-9, the J gene TRBJ1-1, with D possibly being TRBD1 (6 bases). Germline V lookup: CDR1 SEHNR, CDR2 FQNEAQ (reference sequence). The CDR3 is made up of 18 amino acids. V gave up 1 base and J gave up 3 bases, with 21 bases separating them. CDR3: CASSLDGGPRLRDTEAFF. As DNA, the CDR3 is TGTGCCAGCAGCTTAGACGGGGGCCCTAGACTTCGGGACACTGAAGCTTTCTTT.

V gene TRBV6-6 combines with J gene TRBJ2-1; tentative D call: TRBD2 (6 bases). Looked up from germline, CDR1 is MNHNY and CDR2 is SVGAGI (reference sequence). The CDR3 covers 14 residues. Trimming shortened V by 5 bases and J by 8 bases, and 16 bases separated the two germline ends. The DNA of the CDR3 is TGTGCCAGCAGTGTGGCGGGACCCTGGGATGAGCAGTTCTTC. Amino acid sequence: CASSVAGPWDEQFF.